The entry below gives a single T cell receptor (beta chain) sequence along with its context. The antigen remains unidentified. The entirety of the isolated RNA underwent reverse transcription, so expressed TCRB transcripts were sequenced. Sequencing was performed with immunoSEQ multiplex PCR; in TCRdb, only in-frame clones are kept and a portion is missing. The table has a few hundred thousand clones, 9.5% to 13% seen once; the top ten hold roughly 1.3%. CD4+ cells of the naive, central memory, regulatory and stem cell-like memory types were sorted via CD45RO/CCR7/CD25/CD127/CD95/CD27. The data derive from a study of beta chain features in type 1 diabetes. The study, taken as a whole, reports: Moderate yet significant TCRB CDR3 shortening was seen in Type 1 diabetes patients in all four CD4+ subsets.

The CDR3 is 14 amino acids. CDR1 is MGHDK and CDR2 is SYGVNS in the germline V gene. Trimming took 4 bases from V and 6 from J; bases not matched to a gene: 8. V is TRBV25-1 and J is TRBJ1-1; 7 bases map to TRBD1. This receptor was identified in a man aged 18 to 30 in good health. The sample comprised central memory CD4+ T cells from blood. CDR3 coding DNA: TGTGCCAGCAGTGTTGACAGGGTGGTATCTGAAGCTTTCTTT. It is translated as CASSVDRVVSEAFF.